Following are 11 T cell receptor beta chains from one sample sequenced in a study of T cells after posttransplantation cyclophosphamide. The assay was immunoSEQ multiplex PCR, and TCRdb's table has in-frame clones only and misses some. Seen here are over 15,000 clones, around four fifths observed once, and the top ten hold about 8.6%. Sequences were obtained from memory CD4+ T cells sorted from blood. Every receptor here comes from a young man in good health and a related stem cell transplant donor.

This rearrangement joins TRBV7-8 to TRBJ2-2, with D perhaps TRBD1 (7 bases). The CDR3 loop spans 16 amino acids. Germline-derived CDR1 and CDR2 are SGHVS and FQNEAQ. V was cut by 2 bases and J by 3 bases, with 13 bases left in between. The CDR3 region is CASSLRRGRDTGELFF. In nucleotides, the CDR3 is TGTGCCAGCAGCTTAAGGAGGGGGCGAGACACCGGGGAGCTGTTTTTT.

The chain employs TRBV2 and TRBJ2-2; perhaps TRBD2 as D (6 bases). The CDR3 runs 15 residues. V shed 4 bases and J shed 5 bases, with 14 bases lying between them. CDR1 is SNHLY and CDR2 is FYNNEI in the germline V gene. In nucleotides, the CDR3 is TGTGCCAGCAGTGTTTCCGGGGGTGGTACCGGGGAGCTGTTTTTT. Translating it yields CASSVSGGGTGELFF.

The chain has TRBV14 and TRBJ1-1; a possible D gene is TRBD1 (5 bases). Germline CDR1 SGHDN, CDR2 FVKESK. Trimming shortened V by 1 base and J by 0 bases, and 24 bases separated the two germline ends. The CDR3 runs to 20 residues. CDR3 bases: TGTGCCAGCAGCCAAGTTAGGCTTTTAGGAGGGGCTGTTATGAACACTGAAGCTTTCTTT. Translating gives CASSQVRLLGGAVMNTEAFF.

V and J are TRBV2 and TRBJ1-5; D remains ambiguous. Germline V CDR1 and CDR2: SNHLY, FYNNEI. The V and J ends lost 3 bases and 6 bases respectively, with 6 bases between them. The length of the CDR3 is 12 residues. The CDR3 nucleotides read TGTGCCAGCAGTGACTTCCCTCAGCCCCAGCATTTT. It is translated as CASSDFPQPQHF. Full variable domain (outside the CDR3, taken from reference TRBV2 and TRBJ1-5): EPEVTQTPSHQVTQMGQEVILRCVPISNHLYFYWYRQILGQKVEFLVSFYNNEISEKSEIFDDQFSVERPDGSNFTLKIRSTKLEDSAMYFCASSDFPQPQHFGDGTRLSIL.

To note about this clone: The sample carries other DNA sequences with the same CDR3. The gene calls are TRBV19 and TRBJ1-1, with unresolved D. This CDR3 comprises 14 residues. Germline V gives CDR1 LNHDA, CDR2 SQIVND (reference sequence). V gave up 6 bases and J gave up 1 base, with 12 bases separating them. CDR3 residues: CASSPSISNTEAFF. In DNA, the CDR3 is TGTGCCAGTAGCCCCAGTATCTCGAACACTGAAGCTTTCTTT.

The rearrangement uses TRBV18 and TRBJ2-3, with D perhaps matching TRBD2 (6 bases). Germline V lookup: CDR1 KGHSH, CDR2 LQKENI. The CDR3 covers 15 residues. V shed 3 bases and J shed 0 bases, with 10 bases lying between them. The CDR3 DNA sequence: TGTGCCAGCTCACCCGGGGGAACTAGCACAGATACGCAGTATTTT. Protein product: CASSPGGTSTDTQYF.

As to this clone: This same CDR3 is encoded by further DNA sequences in the sample. The gene calls are TRBV15 and TRBJ1-1; 7 nucleotides match TRBD1. The V gene's germline CDR1 is LNHNV and CDR2 YYDKDF (reference sequence). The V and J ends lost 2 bases and 5 bases, in that order; junction bases with no gene match: 2. The CDR3 is 13 residues long. CDR3 sequence reads: CATSRNRGTEAFF. Written as DNA, the CDR3 is TGTGCCACCAGCAGAAACAGGGGAACTGAAGCTTTCTTT.

This chain uses TRBV19 with TRBJ1-2, with D unclear. From germline, CDR1 is LNHDA and CDR2 SQIVND (reference sequence). V shed 3 bases and J shed 3 bases, with 8 bases lying between them. CDR3 length: 13 residues. CDR3 nucleotides: TGTGCCAGTAGTATTTCCTCTGACTATGGCTACACCTTC. Residues: CASSISSDYGYTF. Filled out from reference TRBV19 and TRBJ1-2, the complete variable domain reads DGGITQSPKYLFRKEGQNVTLSCEQNLNHDAMYWYRQDPGQGLRLIYYSQIVNDFQKGDIAEGYSVSREKKESFPLTVTSAQKNPTAFYLCASSISSDYGYTFGSGTRLTVV.

The chain carries TRBV6-5 and TRBJ1-5; D is ambiguous. The V and J ends lost 6 bases and 6 bases respectively, with 12 bases between them. The CDR3 sequence is 13 residues long. Per germline, CDR1 MNHEY and CDR2 SVGAGI. The CDR3 DNA is TGTGCCAGCAGGATCCCCGGGGTTCAGCCCCAGCATTTT. The encoded protein is CASRIPGVQPQHF.

The CDR3 region has the DNA TGTGCCAGCACCCGAGGCGGGGCGCACACCATATATTTT. Its translation: CASTRGGAHTIYF. The chain employs TRBV7-9 and TRBJ1-3, with D perhaps TRBD1 (5 bases). The V gene's germline CDR1 is SEHNR and CDR2 FQNEAQ (reference sequence). V lost 7 bases and J lost 8, with 15 bases in between. The CDR3 sequence is 13 residues long.

This chain joins TRBV11-1 and TRBJ2-1; D possibly corresponds to TRBD2 (5 bases). The CDR3 consists of 13 residues. Looked up from germline, CDR1 is SGHAT and CDR2 is FQDESV (reference sequence). With 0 bases removed from V and 9 bases from J, the gap between germline ends came to 9 bases. CDR3: CASSLAGIGEQFF. The CDR3 coding sequence is TGTGCCAGCAGCTTAGCCGGGATCGGTGAGCAGTTCTTC.